A single sample is the source of the 9 T cell receptor beta chains below, sequenced in a study of T cell responses to AZD1222 COVID-19 vaccine. Repertoires were generated with immunoSEQ multiplex PCR, while TCRdb's copy carries only in-frame clones and drops some. The sample yields 200,000 or so clones, around nine tenths seen once. Sample: peripheral blood, taken on day 0 of AZD1222 vaccination. The receptors were sampled from an adult in good health.

The chain recombines TRBV5-1 with TRBJ2-5; no clear D gene. The V end lost 0 bases, the J end lost 3 bases, and 6 bases lay between the germline ends. The CDR3 spans 13 residues. CDR1 and CDR2 (germline): SGHRS, YFSETQ. As DNA, the CDR3 is TGCGCCAGCAGCTTGGGGCCAAAAGAGACCCAGTACTTC. This codes for CASSLGPKETQYF.

V and J are TRBV5-4 and TRBJ1-1, with D perhaps TRBD1 (6 bases). From germline, CDR1 is SGHNT and CDR2 YYREEE (reference sequence). This CDR3 is built from 14 residues. Trimming removed 3 bases from V and 4 bases from J, with 13 bases in between. As DNA, the CDR3 is TGTGCCAGCAGCTCACCTGGGGGGGCCACTGAAGCTTTCTTT. It yields the protein CASSSPGGATEAFF. The full variable domain, in which reference TRBV5-4 and TRBJ1-1 provide the parts outside the CDR3, is ETGVTQSPTHLIKTRGQQVTLRCSSQSGHNTVSWYQQALGQGPQFIFQYYREEENGRGNFPPRFSGLQFPNYSSELNVNALELDDSALYLCASSSPGGATEAFFGQGTRLTVV.

V gene TRBV5-1 combines with J gene TRBJ2-3; D is ambiguous. The CDR3 extends over 12 amino acids. V lost 0 bases and J lost 6, with 5 bases in between. CDR1 SGHRS and CDR2 YFSETQ come from the germline V gene. CDR3 loop: CASSLALDTQYF. The DNA for the CDR3 is TGCGCCAGCAGCTTGGCCCTTGATACGCAGTATTTT. Supplemented by reference TRBV5-1 and TRBJ2-3, the full variable domain reads KAGVTQTPRYLIKTRGQQVTLSCSPISGHRSVSWYQQTPGQGLQFLFEYFSETQRNKGNFPGRFSGRQFSNSRSEMNVSTLELGDSALYLCASSLALDTQYFGPGTRLTVL.

The chain uses TRBV11-2 and TRBJ2-1; D is possibly TRBD1 or TRBD2 (6 bases each). The CDR3 has 17 amino acids. Germline CDR1 is SGHAT and CDR2 is FQNNGV. V was cut by 3 bases and J by 5 bases, with 20 bases left in between. The CDR3 DNA sequence: TGTGCCAGCAGCTTTCGGGGGCCCCCCCTTGGCCACAATGAGCAGTTCTTC. Translating gives CASSFRGPPLGHNEQFF.

The V call is TRBV7-3, the J call TRBJ2-1, with TRBD1 identical over 7 bases. The CDR3 loop spans 14 amino acids. Germline CDR1 SGHTA, CDR2 FQGTGA. V was clipped by 3 bases and J by 5 bases; unmatched bases: 4. As DNA, the CDR3 is TGTGCCAGCAGCTTTAACAGGGGTAACAATGAGCAGTTCTTC. This encodes CASSFNRGNNEQFF.

The gene calls are TRBV24-1 and TRBJ1-1, with D perhaps matching TRBD1 (5 bases). Germline CDR1 reads KGHDR; CDR2 reads SFDVKD. Deletions cut 7 bases from V and 0 bases from J, with 8 bases between. The CDR3 runs to 13 residues. For the CDR3, the DNA is TGTGCCACCAGGGGGCCCATGAACACTGAAGCTTTCTTT. It translates to CATRGPMNTEAFF.

This clone was seen just once. The rearrangement links TRBV27 to TRBJ1-5; 7 nucleotides match TRBD1. CDR3 length equals 14 residues. Germline loops: CDR1 MNHEY, CDR2 SMNVEV (reference sequence). Unmatched junction bases numbered 6, after V lost 10 bases and J lost 0 bases. The CDR3 loop is CANGDSNSNQPQHF. In DNA, the CDR3 is TGTGCCAATGGGGACAGTAATAGCAATCAGCCCCAGCATTTT.

The chain uses TRBV11-3 and TRBJ1-4; no firm D call. Germline CDR1 SGHNT, CDR2 YENEEA. This CDR3 is built from 13 residues. Trimming took off 1 base at V and 7 bases at J, with 7 bases between the two ends. The CDR3: CASSLGVGEKLFF. For the CDR3, the DNA is TGTGCCAGCAGCTTAGGGGTTGGTGAAAAACTGTTTTTT.

The chain couples TRBV12-3 or TRBV12-4 to TRBJ2-1; either TRBD1 or TRBD2 may fit D (6 bases each). The CDR3 has 12 residues. V lost 1 base and J lost 16, with 14 bases in between. CDR3 loop: CASSLDWGAPFF. The CDR3 DNA sequence: TGTGCCAGCAGTTTAGATTGGGGGGCCCCTTTCTTC.